This T cell receptor beta chain came from a study of T cells after yellow fever vaccination. V was trimmed by 2 bases and J by 2 bases, leaving 6 bases between them. This CDR3 has 13 residues. Germline V gene sequence: CDR1 MNHEY, CDR2 SVGAGI. TCRdb recomputed calls from the 5' RACE reads with MiXCR, one row per CDR3 protein. Found here are 150,000 to 200,000 distinct CDR3 sequences, about 6% of them singletons; the top ten hold about 2.7%. This clonotype came up many times. This TCR was recovered from a man between 18 and 29 years old who received the YFV17D yellow fever vaccine. Sequencing used CD4+ T cells sorted from PBMCs, obtained on the day of the first yellow fever vaccination. The chain has TRBV6-5 and TRBJ1-1; no firm D call. The CDR3 coding sequence is TGTGCCAGCAGTTACGACATAAACACTGAAGCTTTCTTT. Amino acids: CASSYDINTEAFF.